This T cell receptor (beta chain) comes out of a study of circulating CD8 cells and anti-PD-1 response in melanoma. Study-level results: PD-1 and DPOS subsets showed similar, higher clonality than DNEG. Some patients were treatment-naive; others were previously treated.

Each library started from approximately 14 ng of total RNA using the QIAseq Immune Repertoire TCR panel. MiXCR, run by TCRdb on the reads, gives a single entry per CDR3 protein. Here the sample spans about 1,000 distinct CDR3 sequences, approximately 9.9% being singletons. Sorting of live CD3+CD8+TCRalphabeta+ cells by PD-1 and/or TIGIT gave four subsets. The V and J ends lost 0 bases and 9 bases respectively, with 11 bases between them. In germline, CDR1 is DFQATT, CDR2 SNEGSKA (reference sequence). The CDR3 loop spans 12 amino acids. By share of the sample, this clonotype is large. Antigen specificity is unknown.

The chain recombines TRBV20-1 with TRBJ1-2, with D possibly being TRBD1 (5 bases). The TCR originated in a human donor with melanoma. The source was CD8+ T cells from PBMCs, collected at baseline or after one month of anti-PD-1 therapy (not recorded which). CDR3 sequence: CSARDLGASYTF. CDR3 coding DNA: TGCAGTGCTAGAGATCTAGGGGCGAGCTACACCTTC.